This TCR beta chain was identified during a study of beta chain features in type 1 diabetes. General study points: Insertions were fewer and deletions more numerous at VDJ junctions in type 1 diabetes patients.

In this sample, this clone turned up a few times. Its antigen is not known. Every bit of the isolated RNA underwent reverse transcription, so sequencing read expressed TCRB transcripts. Assay: immunoSEQ multiplex PCR; the TCRdb copy retains only in-frame clones and omits some. Of 38,000 or so clones in the sample, approximately 60% are singletons; the top ten hold 2%. There are 11 residues in the CDR3. Germline V gives CDR1 DFQATT, CDR2 SNEGSKA (reference sequence). V lost 3 bases to trimming and J lost 7 bases; unmatched junction nucleotides: 2. The TCR sequence derives from a woman aged 30 to 39 in good health. Source material: Tregs from blood. V usage is TRBV20-1 and J usage is TRBJ1-2; 7 bases map to TRBD1. The CDR3 region has the DNA TGCAGTGCTAGGACAGGGTCTGGCTACACCTTC. It specifies CSARTGSGYTF.